The sample holds many counts of the clone carrying this TCR beta chain. As yet, its antigen is unknown. The sample originates from a study of Graves' ophthalmopathy and Graves' hyperthyroidism. Study-wide points: For predicting ophthalmopathy progression, the model had approximately 70% sensitivity and 72% to 75% specificity. Between ophthalmopathy and stable hyperthyroidism, a 13-signature model drew a separation with 87.88% sensitivity and roughly 78% specificity.

It was on clinical symptoms, serum thyroxine, TRAb, thyroid ultrasound and orbital computed tomography that diagnosis relied. This CDR3 has 15 amino acids. The germline V gene encodes CDR1 SEHNR and CDR2 FQNEAQ (reference sequence). Trimming took off 4 bases at V and 7 bases at J, with 20 bases between the two ends. Amplification of the TCR beta CDR3 regions used RNA transcripts (as template). Scientists carried out first-round RT-PCR using HTBI primers and then a second-round multiplex PCR. In TCRdb, the multiplex PCR reads were re-called with MiXCR into one record per CDR3 protein. The data hold about 1.1 million distinct CDR3 sequences, with roughly 35% observed a single time.

The V call is TRBV7-9, the J call TRBJ2-7; TRBD1 or TRBD2 may be the D gene (5 bases each). Input material: peripheral blood or thyroid tissue (not recorded which). This sequence was found in an adult man with Graves' hyperthyroidism. The DNA for the CDR3 is TGTGCCAGCAGCTCCGAGGGACCGAACCCGTGGGAGCAGTACTTC. Its translation is CASSSEGPNPWEQYF. Together with reference TRBV7-9 and TRBJ2-7, the CDR3 gives the full variable domain: DTGVSQNPRHKITKRGQNVTFRCDPISEHNRLYWYRQTLGQGPEFLTYFQNEAQLEKSRLLSDRFSAERPKGSFSTLEIQRTEQGDSAMYLCASSSEGPNPWEQYFGPGTRLTVT.